Sequencing of this T cell receptor beta chain was carried out in a study of shared clonotypes between healthy human individuals. Worth noting for this clone: The same CDR3 is also encoded by other DNA sequences in this sample.

V shed 2 bases and J shed 5 bases, with 9 bases lying between them. The CDR3 covers 13 residues. Germline assignment: CDR1 MGHRA and CDR2 YSYEKL. The table came from immunoSEQ multiplex PCR; TCRdb's copy has only in-frame clones and leaves some out. The sample shows around 2.5 million clones, 80% to 95% of them seen only once. Sequenced material: naive CD4+ T cells from PBMCs. Subset here: CD45RA+ positively selected. The chain employs TRBV4-1 and TRBJ2-5; a possible D gene is TRBD1 (6 bases). The clonotype originates from a man between 18 and 29 years old in good health. Some clones in this sample may be carry-over from other donors' samples. This CDR3 is CASSQTGLETQYF. The CDR3 region has the DNA TGCGCCAGCAGCCAAACAGGGCTGGAGACCCAGTACTTC.